Listed below are T cell receptor beta chains from one sample, sequenced in a study of shared clonotypes between healthy human individuals. The table came from immunoSEQ multiplex PCR; TCRdb's copy has only in-frame clones and leaves some out. The top ten hold 1.5% to 2% of the sample, which has hundreds of thousands of clones, about 80% seen once. Sequencing used memory CD4+ T cells sorted from blood. These receptors came from a woman in her 30s in good health. Both conserved end residues are part of each CDR3. Each record gives: V gene, clone size, D gene, J gene, CDR3 DNA, CDR3 protein. A D gene is named only where the DNA matches it firmly. Expanded clones are given a class, and other clones once, few, many or no size at all.

v_call: TRBV6-5
clone_size: once
d_call: NA
j_call: TRBJ2-1
cdr3_nt: TGTGCCAGCAGTTACTCTTTCGGCAGCTCCTACAATGAGCAGTTCTTC
cdr3_aa: CASSYSFGSSYNEQFF

v_call: TRBV6-1
clone_size: many
d_call: NA
j_call: TRBJ2-7
cdr3_nt: TGTGCCAGCAGTGGTCGGACAGAGAGCTACGAGCAGTACTTC
cdr3_aa: CASSGRTESYEQYF

v_call: TRBV7-9
clone_size: many
d_call: TRBD1
j_call: TRBJ2-3
cdr3_nt: TGTGCCACGCGACAGGGTGCGATAGATACGCAGTATTTT
cdr3_aa: CATRQGAIDTQYF

v_call: TRBV2
clone_size: NA
d_call: NA
j_call: TRBJ2-6
cdr3_nt: TGTGCCAGCACCCCGTCCCGAAAGGTGATCTCTGGGGCCAACGTCCTGACTTTC
cdr3_aa: CASTPSRKVISGANVLTF

v_call: TRBV11-3
clone_size: NA
d_call: TRBD2
j_call: TRBJ2-1
cdr3_nt: TGTGCCAGCAGCTTAGACGGGAGGCCCCATGAGCAGTTCTTC
cdr3_aa: CASSLDGRPHEQFF

v_call: TRBV9
clone_size: once
d_call: NA
j_call: TRBJ1-1
cdr3_nt: TGTGCCAGCAGCCCCGAGGGGGGGAACACTGAAGCTTTCTTT
cdr3_aa: CASSPEGGNTEAFF

v_call: TRBV6-5
clone_size: NA
d_call: NA
j_call: TRBJ1-2
cdr3_nt: TGTGCCACCTGTACAGGGTTCCTGGAGACCTTC
cdr3_aa: CATCTGFLETF

v_call: TRBV7-9
clone_size: NA
d_call: TRBD1
j_call: TRBJ2-2
cdr3_nt: TGTGCCAGCAGCTACCGGGACAGGGGGGGGTCGGCCGGGGAGCTGTTTTTT
cdr3_aa: CASSYRDRGGSAGELFF

v_call: TRBV7-3
clone_size: NA
d_call: NA
j_call: TRBJ2-2
cdr3_nt: TGTACCAGCAGCTCCGGGGCGCCAACCGGGGAGCTGTTTTTT
cdr3_aa: CTSSSGAPTGELFF

v_call: TRBV28
clone_size: NA
d_call: NA
j_call: TRBJ1-5
cdr3_nt: TGTGCCAGCAGTTTCACAGGGAGTCAGCCCCAGCATTTT
cdr3_aa: CASSFTGSQPQHF

v_call: TRBV28
clone_size: NA
d_call: TRBD1
j_call: TRBJ1-2
cdr3_nt: TGTGCCAGCAGGCACCGGGACAGGGTTGGCTATGGCTACACCTTC
cdr3_aa: CASRHRDRVGYGYTF

v_call: TRBV2
clone_size: NA
d_call: NA
j_call: TRBJ1-5
cdr3_nt: TGTGCCAGCAGTGATGATAGTTACAATCAGCCCCAGCATTTT
cdr3_aa: CASSDDSYNQPQHF

v_call: TRBV27
clone_size: NA
d_call: NA
j_call: TRBJ2-1
cdr3_nt: TGTGCCAGCGCAAAGCTAGCCTCATCACAAGGGGATGAGCAGTTCTTC
cdr3_aa: CASAKLASSQGDEQFF

v_call: TRBV4-1
clone_size: NA
d_call: TRBD1
j_call: TRBJ1-2
cdr3_nt: TGCGCCAGCAGCCAACCGGGACAGGGGAAGCTGGCTAACTATGGCTACACCTTC
cdr3_aa: CASSQPGQGKLANYGYTF

v_call: TRBV29-1
clone_size: once
d_call: NA
j_call: TRBJ2-3
cdr3_nt: TGCAGCGTCCTAACCGGGACGAAGGGCACAGATACGCAGTATTTT
cdr3_aa: CSVLTGTKGTDTQYF

v_call: TRBV7-8
clone_size: few
d_call: NA
j_call: TRBJ1-5
cdr3_nt: TGTGCCAGCAGCTTAATCTCCGTAGGAGTGGGCAATCAGCCCCAGCATTTT
cdr3_aa: CASSLISVGVGNQPQHF

v_call: TRBV4-1
clone_size: once
d_call: NA
j_call: TRBJ2-1
cdr3_nt: TGCGCCAGCAGCCCGCCCCGACTAGGCAAGTACAATGAGCAGTTCTTC
cdr3_aa: CASSPPRLGKYNEQFF

v_call: TRBV5-4
clone_size: few
d_call: TRBD1
j_call: TRBJ1-2
cdr3_nt: TGTGCCAGCAGCTCCTTTGACAGGGCCCATGGCTACACCTTC
cdr3_aa: CASSSFDRAHGYTF

v_call: TRBV7-6
clone_size: few
d_call: NA
j_call: TRBJ1-1
cdr3_nt: TGTGCCAGCAGCGTTATGGCAGGGGCTTACACTGAAGCTTTCTTT
cdr3_aa: CASSVMAGAYTEAFF

v_call: TRBV6-1
clone_size: NA
d_call: NA
j_call: TRBJ2-7
cdr3_nt: TGTGCCAGCAGTGAAGGAAGGTCTGGGCTGAACGAGCAGTACTTC
cdr3_aa: CASSEGRSGLNEQYF

v_call: TRBV28
clone_size: NA
d_call: TRBD1
j_call: TRBJ1-5
cdr3_nt: TGTGCCAGCAGTTGGCAACCGGGACAGGGGGGACAGCCCCAGCATTTT
cdr3_aa: CASSWQPGQGGQPQHF

v_call: TRBV5-1
clone_size: NA
d_call: NA
j_call: TRBJ1-1
cdr3_nt: TGCGCCAGCAGCCCCGGTAGTGGCACTGAAGCTTTCTTT
cdr3_aa: CASSPGSGTEAFF

v_call: TRBV5-1
clone_size: NA
d_call: NA
j_call: TRBJ2-7
cdr3_nt: TGCGCCAGCAGCTTCGGGCGGGAAAACTACGAGCAGTACTTC
cdr3_aa: CASSFGRENYEQYF

v_call: TRBV21-1
clone_size: few
d_call: NA
j_call: TRBJ1-2
cdr3_nt: TGTGCCAGCAGCACATCGACAGGACTATATGGCTACACCTTC
cdr3_aa: CASSTSTGLYGYTF

v_call: TRBV2
clone_size: NA
d_call: NA
j_call: TRBJ1-1
cdr3_nt: TGTGCCAGCAGTGAAGGGGTCACTGAAGCTTTCTTT
cdr3_aa: CASSEGVTEAFF

v_call: TRBV15
clone_size: once
d_call: TRBD1
j_call: TRBJ1-2
cdr3_nt: TGTGCCACCAGCAGAGATCCTGGACAGGTAGTTAATGGCTACACCTTC
cdr3_aa: CATSRDPGQVVNGYTF

v_call: TRBV6-6
clone_size: NA
d_call: TRBD2
j_call: TRBJ2-7
cdr3_nt: TGTGCCAGCAGTTACCGACTAGCGGGAGACTACGAGCAGTACTTC
cdr3_aa: CASSYRLAGDYEQYF